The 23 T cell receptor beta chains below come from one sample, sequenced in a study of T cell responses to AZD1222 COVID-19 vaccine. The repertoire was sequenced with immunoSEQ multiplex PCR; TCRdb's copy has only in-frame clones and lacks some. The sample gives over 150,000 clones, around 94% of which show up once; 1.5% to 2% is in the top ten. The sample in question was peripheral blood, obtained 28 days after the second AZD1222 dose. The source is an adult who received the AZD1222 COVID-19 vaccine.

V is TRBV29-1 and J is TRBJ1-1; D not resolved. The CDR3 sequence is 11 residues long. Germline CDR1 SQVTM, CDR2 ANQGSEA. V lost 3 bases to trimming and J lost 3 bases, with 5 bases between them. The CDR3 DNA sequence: TGCAGCGTTGACGGGTACACTGAAGCTTTCTTT. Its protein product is CSVDGYTEAFF.

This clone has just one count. This CDR3 reads CASSEEITEFF. The DNA for the CDR3 is TGTGCCAGCAGTGAAGAAATTACTGAGTTCTTC. The gene calls are TRBV6-1 and TRBJ2-1; D is undetermined. This CDR3 contains 11 residues. Germline lookup yields CDR1 MNHNS and CDR2 SASEGT. V lost 1 base to trimming and J lost 14 bases, with 9 bases between them.

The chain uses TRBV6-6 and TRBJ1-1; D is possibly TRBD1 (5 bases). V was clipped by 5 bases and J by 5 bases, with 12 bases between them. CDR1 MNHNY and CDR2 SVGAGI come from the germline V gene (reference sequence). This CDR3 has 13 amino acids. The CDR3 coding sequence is TGTGCCAGCAGTCCCGGGACGGAAACTGAAGCTTTCTTT. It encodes CASSPGTETEAFF.

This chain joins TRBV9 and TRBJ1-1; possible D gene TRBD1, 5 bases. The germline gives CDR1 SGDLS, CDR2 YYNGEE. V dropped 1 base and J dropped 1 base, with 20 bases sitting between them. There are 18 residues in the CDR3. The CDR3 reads CASSVRPGTDDGNTEAFF. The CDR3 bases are TGTGCCAGCAGCGTAAGGCCAGGGACGGACGACGGGAACACTGAAGCTTTCTTT.

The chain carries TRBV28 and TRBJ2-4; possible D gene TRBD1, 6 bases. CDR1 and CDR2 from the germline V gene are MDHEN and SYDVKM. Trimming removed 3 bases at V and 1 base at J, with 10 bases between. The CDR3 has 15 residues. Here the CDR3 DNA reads TGTGCCAGCAGTTTTAAGCAGGGGGCCAAAAACATTCAGTACTTC. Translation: CASSFKQGAKNIQYF.

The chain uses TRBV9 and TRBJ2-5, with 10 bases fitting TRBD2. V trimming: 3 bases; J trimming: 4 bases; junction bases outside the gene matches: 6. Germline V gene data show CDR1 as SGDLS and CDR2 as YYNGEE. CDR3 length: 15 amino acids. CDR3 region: CASSEHTSGAETQYF. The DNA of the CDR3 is TGTGCCAGCAGCGAGCACACTAGCGGGGCAGAGACCCAGTACTTC.

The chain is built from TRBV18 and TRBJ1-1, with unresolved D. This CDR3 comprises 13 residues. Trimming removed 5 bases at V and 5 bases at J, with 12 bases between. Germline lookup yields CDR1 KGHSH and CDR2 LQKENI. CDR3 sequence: CASSMLGGTEAFF. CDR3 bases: TGTGCCAGCTCAATGCTGGGAGGGACTGAAGCTTTCTTT. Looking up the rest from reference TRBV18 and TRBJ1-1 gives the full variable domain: NAGVMQNPRHLVRRRGQEARLRCSPMKGHSHVYWYRQLPEEGLKFMVYLQKENIIDESGMPKERFSAEFPKEGPSILRIQQVVRGDSAAYFCASSMLGGTEAFFGQGTRLTVV.

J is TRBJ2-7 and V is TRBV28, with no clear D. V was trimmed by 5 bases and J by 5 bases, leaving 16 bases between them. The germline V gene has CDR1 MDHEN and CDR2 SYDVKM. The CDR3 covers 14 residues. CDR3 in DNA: TGTGCCAGCAGTGATGGATATGGGGTGAACGAGCAGTACTTC. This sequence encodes CASSDGYGVNEQYF.

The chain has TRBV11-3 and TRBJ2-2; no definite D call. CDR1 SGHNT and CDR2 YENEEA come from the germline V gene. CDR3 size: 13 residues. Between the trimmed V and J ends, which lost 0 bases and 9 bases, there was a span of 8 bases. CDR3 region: CASSLDLNRELFF. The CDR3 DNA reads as TGTGCCAGCAGCTTAGATCTCAACCGGGAGCTGTTTTTT.

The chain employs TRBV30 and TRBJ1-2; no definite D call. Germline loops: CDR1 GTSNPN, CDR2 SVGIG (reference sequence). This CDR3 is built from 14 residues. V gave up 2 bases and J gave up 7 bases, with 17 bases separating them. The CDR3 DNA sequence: TGTGCCTGGAGTCCCTCCGGGAATCACATTGGCTACACCTTC. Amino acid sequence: CAWSPSGNHIGYTF.

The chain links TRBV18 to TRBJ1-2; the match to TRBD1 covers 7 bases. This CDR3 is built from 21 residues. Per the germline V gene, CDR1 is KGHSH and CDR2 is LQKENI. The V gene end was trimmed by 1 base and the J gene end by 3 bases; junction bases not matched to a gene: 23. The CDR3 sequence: CASSPRGQTSDHRFLYYGYTF. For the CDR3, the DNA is TGTGCCAGCTCACCACGGGGACAGACCAGCGATCACCGATTCCTTTACTATGGCTACACCTTC.

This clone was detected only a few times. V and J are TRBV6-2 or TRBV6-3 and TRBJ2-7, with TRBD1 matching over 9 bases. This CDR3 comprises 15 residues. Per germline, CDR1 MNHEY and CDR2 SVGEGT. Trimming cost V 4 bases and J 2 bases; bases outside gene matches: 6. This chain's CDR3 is CASSSWTGDTYEQYF. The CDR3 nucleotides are TGTGCCAGCAGTTCTTGGACAGGGGACACCTACGAGCAGTACTTC.

The CDR3 protein is CAWSADEQFF. In DNA form, the CDR3 reads TGTGCCTGGAGTGCCGATGAGCAGTTCTTC. This chain joins TRBV30 and TRBJ2-1; D gene ambiguous. In germline, CDR1 is GTSNPN, CDR2 SVGIG (reference sequence). Trimming took off 1 base at V and 8 bases at J, with 3 bases between the two ends. The CDR3 is 10 amino acids. Supplemented by reference TRBV30 and TRBJ2-1, the full variable domain reads SQTIHQWPATLVQPVGSPLSLECTVEGTSNPNLYWYRQAAGRGLQLLFYSVGIGQISSEVPQNLSASRPQDRQFILSSKKLLLSDSGFYLCAWSADEQFFGPGTRLTVL.

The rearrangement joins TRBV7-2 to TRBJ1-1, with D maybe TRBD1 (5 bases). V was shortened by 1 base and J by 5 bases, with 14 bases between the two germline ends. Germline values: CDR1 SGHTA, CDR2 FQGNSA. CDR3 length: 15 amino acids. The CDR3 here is CASSLGGYAGTEAFF. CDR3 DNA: TGTGCCAGCAGCTTAGGGGGTTATGCAGGGACTGAAGCTTTCTTT.

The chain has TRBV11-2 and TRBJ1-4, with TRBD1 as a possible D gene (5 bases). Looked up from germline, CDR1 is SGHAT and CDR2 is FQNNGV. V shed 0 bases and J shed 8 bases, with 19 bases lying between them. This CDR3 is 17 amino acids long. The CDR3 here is CASSLDGQGSSEEKLFF. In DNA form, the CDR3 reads TGTGCCAGCAGCTTAGATGGCCAGGGTTCCAGCGAGGAAAAACTGTTTTTT. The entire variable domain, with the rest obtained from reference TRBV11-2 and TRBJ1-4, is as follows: EAGVAQSPRYKIIEKRQSVAFWCNPISGHATLYWYQQILGQGPKLLIQFQNNGVVDDSQLPKDRFSAERLKGVDSTLKIQPAKLEDSAVYLCASSLDGQGSSEEKLFFGSGTQLSVL.

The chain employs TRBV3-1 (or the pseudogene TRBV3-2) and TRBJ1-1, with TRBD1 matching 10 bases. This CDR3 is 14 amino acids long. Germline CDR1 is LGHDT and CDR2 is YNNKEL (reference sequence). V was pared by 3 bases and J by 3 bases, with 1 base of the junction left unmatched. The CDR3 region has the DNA TGTGCCAGCAGCCAGGACAGGGGGTACACTGAAGCTTTCTTT. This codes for CASSQDRGYTEAFF.

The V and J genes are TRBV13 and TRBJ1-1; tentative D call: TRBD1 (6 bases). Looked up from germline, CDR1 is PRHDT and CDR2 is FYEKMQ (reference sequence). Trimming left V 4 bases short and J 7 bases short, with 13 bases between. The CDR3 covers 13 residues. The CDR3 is CASSSSGGLEAFF. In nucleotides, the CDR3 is TGTGCCAGCAGCTCCTCGGGGGGCCTTGAAGCTTTCTTT.

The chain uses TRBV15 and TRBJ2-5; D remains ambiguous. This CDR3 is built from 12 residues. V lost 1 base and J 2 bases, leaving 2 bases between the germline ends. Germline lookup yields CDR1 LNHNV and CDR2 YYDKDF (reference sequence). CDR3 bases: TGTGCCACCAGCAGAGGACAAGAGACCCAGTACTTC. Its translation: CATSRGQETQYF.

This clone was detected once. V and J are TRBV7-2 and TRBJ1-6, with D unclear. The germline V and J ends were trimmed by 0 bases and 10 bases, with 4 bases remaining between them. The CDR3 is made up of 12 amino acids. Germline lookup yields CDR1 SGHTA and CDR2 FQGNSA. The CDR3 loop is CASSLAGSPLHF. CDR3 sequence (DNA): TGTGCCAGCAGCTTAGCCGGATCACCCCTCCACTTT.

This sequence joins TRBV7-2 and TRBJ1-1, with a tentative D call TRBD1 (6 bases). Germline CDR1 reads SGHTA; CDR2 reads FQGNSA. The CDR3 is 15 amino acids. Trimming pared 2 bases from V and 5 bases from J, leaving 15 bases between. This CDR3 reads CASSLMGRGETEAFF. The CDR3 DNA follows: TGTGCCAGCAGCTTAATGGGCAGGGGAGAGACTGAAGCTTTCTTT.

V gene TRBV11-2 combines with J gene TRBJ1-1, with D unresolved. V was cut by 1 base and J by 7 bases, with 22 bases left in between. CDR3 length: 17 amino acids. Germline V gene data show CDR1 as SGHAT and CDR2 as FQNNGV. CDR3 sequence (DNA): TGTGCCAGCAGCTTAGGAATTTCAGGTATCAAGAGTGGTGAAGCTTTCTTT. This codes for CASSLGISGIKSGEAFF.

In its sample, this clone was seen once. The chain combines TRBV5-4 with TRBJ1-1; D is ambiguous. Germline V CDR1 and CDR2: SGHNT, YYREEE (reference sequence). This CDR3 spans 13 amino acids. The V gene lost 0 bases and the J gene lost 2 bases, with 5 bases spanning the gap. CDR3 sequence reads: CASSLDRNTEAFF. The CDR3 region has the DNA TGTGCCAGCAGCTTGGACCGAAACACTGAAGCTTTCTTT.

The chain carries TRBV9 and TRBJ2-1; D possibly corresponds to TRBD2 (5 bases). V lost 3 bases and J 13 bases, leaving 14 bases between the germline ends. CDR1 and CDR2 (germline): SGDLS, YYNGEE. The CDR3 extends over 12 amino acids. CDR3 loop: CASSAGLETQFF. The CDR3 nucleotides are TGTGCCAGCAGCGCTGGACTCGAAACACAGTTCTTC.